Shown below are 23 T cell receptor beta chains from a single sample sequenced in a study of blood T cells in healthy people across ages. A second PCR of about 7 to 12 cycles used a sample-barcoded 5' primer and a J-beta primer mix. MiXCR, run by TCRdb on the 5' RACE reads, gives a single entry per CDR3 protein. The sample shows 750,000 to 1,000,000 distinct CDR3 sequences, just under 30% of them seen only once. These data also featured in a second study, about T cells of mothers and their children.

The sequencing input was blood. Receptor source: a woman aged 40 to 50 in good health.

The sample holds many counts of this clonotype. The rearrangement uses TRBV30 and TRBJ2-1; perhaps TRBD2 as D (5 bases). V lost 4 bases and J lost 0, with 10 bases in between. In germline, CDR1 is GTSNPN, CDR2 SVGIG (reference sequence). The CDR3 contains 14 residues. The CDR3 coding sequence is TGTGCCTGGAAGAGGGCTAGCTCCTACAATGAGCAGTTCTTC. It yields the protein CAWKRASSYNEQFF.

A single count supports this clonotype. The V call is TRBV3-1, the J call TRBJ2-2; D might be TRBD1 or TRBD2, each matching 6 bases. V was shortened by 2 bases and J by 5 bases, with 12 bases between the two germline ends. The length of the CDR3 is 15 residues. Germline-derived CDR1 and CDR2 are LGHDT and YNNKEL (reference sequence). The CDR3 loop is CASSQRGGGTGELFF. The CDR3 DNA reads TGTGCCAGCAGCCAACGAGGAGGGGGTACCGGGGAGCTGTTTTTT.

This clonotype has just a few counts. The chain has TRBV20-1 and TRBJ2-7; maybe TRBD2 (6 bases). CDR3 size: 16 residues. Per germline, CDR1 DFQATT and CDR2 SNEGSKA (reference sequence). The ends were cut back, 0 bases at V and 6 bases at J, with 21 bases in the middle. The CDR3 DNA reads TGCAGTGCTAGAGAAAGAAGAGGGTCCGGGAGTCGCGAGCAGTACTTC. This translates into CSARERRGSGSREQYF.

The chain links TRBV3-1 to TRBJ2-7, with 9 bases matching TRBD2. Germline CDR1 LGHDT, CDR2 YNNKEL (reference sequence). The CDR3 covers 12 residues. V lost 8 bases and J lost 5; bases outside the gene matches: 4. The CDR3 is CASLAGGNEQYF. The CDR3 bases are TGTGCCAGCCTTGCGGGGGGGAACGAGCAGTACTTC.

This clonotype has a count of ten or more. DNA for the CDR3: TGCAGCGTTGAAGGGACTAGCGGGGGTTCGAGCTCCTACGAGCAGTACTTC. The encoded protein is CSVEGTSGGSSSYEQYF. V and J are TRBV29-1 and TRBJ2-7; 13 bases line up with TRBD2. The CDR3 covers 17 residues. Germline V gene data show CDR1 as SQVTM and CDR2 as ANQGSEA. The trim removed 1 base at V and 0 bases at J, leaving 6 bases unmatched.

This clonotype has only one observation. V usage is TRBV4-1 and J usage is TRBJ1-5; 8 nucleotides line up with TRBD1. Germline V lookup: CDR1 MGHRA, CDR2 YSYEKL. The CDR3 loop spans 16 amino acids. V trimming: 3 bases; J trimming: 5 bases; junction bases outside the gene matches: 9. The CDR3, as DNA: TGCGCCAGCAGCCAGTTACCGGGACAGGACCATCAGCCCCAGCATTTT. Its protein product is CASSQLPGQDHQPQHF.

This chain joins TRBV7-2 and TRBJ2-4; 10 positions match TRBD2. TRBJ2-7 explains the end of the DNA better; the J call may be wrong. This CDR3 spans 16 amino acids. CDR1 SGHTA and CDR2 FQGNSA come from the germline V gene. CDR3 protein: CASSLALAGDPHEQYF. CDR3 sequence (DNA): TGTGCCAGCAGCTTAGCTCTAGCGGGGGATCCCCACGAGCAGTACTTC.

The chain couples TRBV5-1 to TRBJ2-3, with 7 bases matching TRBD2. The CDR3 runs to 16 residues. V shed 6 bases, J shed 2 bases, and the junction held 12 bases outside the gene matches. Germline lookup yields CDR1 SGHRS and CDR2 YFSETQ. The CDR3 region has the DNA TGCGCCAGCACCCCAACGGGGGAGGGGTCCACAGATACGCAGTATTTT. As protein: CASTPTGEGSTDTQYF.

There are a few counts of this clonotype. The chain employs TRBV28 and TRBJ1-6; the D is unclear. Germline lookup yields CDR1 MDHEN and CDR2 SYDVKM. The CDR3 spans 15 residues. V lost 6 bases to trimming and J lost 5 bases, with 14 bases between them. The CDR3 region has the DNA TGTGCCAGCAGGCCCTGGAAACAGCATAATTCACCCCTCCACTTT. Protein product: CASRPWKQHNSPLHF.

With regard to this clonotype: A single base separates this from a much larger clone, so it may be a read error. The gene calls are TRBV7-2 and TRBJ2-7, with a weak D call TRBD1 (7 bases). Looked up from germline, CDR1 is SGHTA and CDR2 is FQGNSA. The CDR3 covers 14 residues. Deletions cut 5 bases from V and 10 bases from J, with 21 bases between. The CDR3 DNA reads TGTGCCAGCAGCACCCGACAGGGAGGAGAGATCCAGTACTTC. Protein product: CASSTRQGGEIQYF. Full variable domain (outside the CDR3, taken from reference TRBV7-2 and TRBJ2-7): GAGVSQSPSNKVTEKGKDVELRCDPISGHTALYWYRQSLGQGLEFLIYFQGNSAPDKSGLPSDRFSAERTGGSVSTLTIQRTQQEDSAVYLCASSTRQGGEIQYFGPGTRLTVT.

The V and J genes are TRBV7-9 and TRBJ1-1; D is unclear. Trimming pared 3 bases from V and 3 bases from J, leaving 8 bases between. This CDR3 is 13 amino acids long. Germline V lookup: CDR1 SEHNR, CDR2 FQNEAQ (reference sequence). CDR3 bases: TGTGCCAGCAGCTTGCTCAGTGACACTGAAGCTTTCTTT. Protein: CASSLLSDTEAFF.

The chain joins TRBV7-2 to TRBJ2-1; D gene uncertain. From germline, CDR1 is SGHTA and CDR2 FQGNSA. V lost 1 base and J lost 5, with 9 bases in between. CDR3 length: 14 amino acids. DNA for the CDR3: TGTGCCAGCAGCTTAGGGTACCTTAACAATGAGCAGTTCTTC. This encodes CASSLGYLNNEQFF. Variable domain in full (rest from reference TRBV7-2 and TRBJ2-1): GAGVSQSPSNKVTEKGKDVELRCDPISGHTALYWYRQSLGQGLEFLIYFQGNSAPDKSGLPSDRFSAERTGGSVSTLTIQRTQQEDSAVYLCASSLGYLNNEQFFGPGTRLTVL.

This clonotype was found a few times. The J gene is TRBJ2-1, the V gene TRBV7-9; 9 bases are shared with TRBD2. Germline V CDR1 and CDR2: SEHNR, FQNEAQ (reference sequence). The CDR3 runs 14 residues. Trimming took 4 bases from V and 5 from J; bases not matched to a gene: 3. CDR3 amino acids: CASSWTSDDNEQFF. CDR3 nucleotide sequence: TGTGCCAGCAGCTGGACTAGCGACGACAATGAGCAGTTCTTC.

The V and J genes are TRBV4-1 and TRBJ2-3, with 9 bases identical to TRBD2. Germline values: CDR1 MGHRA, CDR2 YSYEKL. J was trimmed by 5 bases and V by 4 bases; bases with no gene match: 7. CDR3 length equals 15 residues. The CDR3 nucleotides read TGCGCCAGCAGCCCCATAGCGGGGGCTAGAGATACGCAGTATTTT. This gives the protein CASSPIAGARDTQYF.

The chain recombines TRBV12-3 or TRBV12-4 with TRBJ2-1; D may be TRBD2 (7 bases). Trimming shortened V by 8 bases and J by 9 bases, and 17 bases separated the two germline ends. The CDR3 contains 13 residues. The CDR3 DNA is TGTGCCAGCGATTTGGGGGGGCCCGGTGAGCAGTTCTTC. The encoded protein is CASDLGGPGEQFF.

The gene calls are TRBV4-1 and TRBJ2-3; a weak D match, TRBD2 (7 bases). The V gene's germline CDR1 is MGHRA and CDR2 YSYEKL. Between the trimmed V and J ends, which lost 3 bases and 3 bases, there was a span of 22 bases. The CDR3 loop spans 18 amino acids. The CDR3 nucleotides read TGCGCCAGCAGCCAGACGAGACGGGGGGCCGGGGGTACAGATACGCAGTATTTT. This sequence encodes CASSQTRRGAGGTDTQYF.

The table lists this clonotype with many counts. V usage is TRBV7-9 and J usage is TRBJ2-7; perhaps D is TRBD1 or TRBD2 (5 bases each). This CDR3 contains 15 residues. Germline V gives CDR1 SEHNR, CDR2 FQNEAQ (reference sequence). V lost 1 base to trimming and J lost 2 bases, with 12 bases between them. The CDR3 sequence is CASSLGDGLTYEQYF. CDR3 DNA sequence: TGTGCCAGCAGCTTAGGGGACGGTCTAACCTACGAGCAGTACTTC.

In its sample, this clonotype was seen many times. The chain couples TRBV29-1 to TRBJ1-4, with a possible D match to TRBD1 (5 bases). With 2 bases removed from V and 0 bases from J, the gap between germline ends came to 7 bases. The germline CDR1 and CDR2 sequences are SQVTM and ANQGSEA. The CDR3 runs 14 residues. The CDR3 spells CSVEMGPTNEKLFF. Here the CDR3 DNA reads TGCAGCGTTGAAATGGGGCCAACTAATGAAAAACTGTTTTTT.

Turning to this clonotype: Its ends do not fully match the called genes, so a read error is possible. This sequence joins TRBV5-1 and TRBJ2-5; TRBD1 agrees at 7 bases. This CDR3 region has 14 residues. Germline-derived CDR1 and CDR2 are SGHRS and YFSETQ. The CDR3 sequence is CASGLTGIQETQYF. The CDR3 region has the DNA TGCGCCAGCGGCTTGACAGGGATCCAAGAGACCCAGTACTTC. The complete variable domain, with remaining parts taken from reference TRBV5-1 and TRBJ2-5, reads KAGVTQTPRYLIKTRGQQVTLSCSPISGHRSVSWYQQTPGQGLQFLFEYFSETQRNKGNFPGRFSGRQFSNSRSEMNVSTLELGDSALYLCASGLTGIQETQYFGPGTRLLVL.

CDR3 protein: CSVERGFKQYF. CDR3 nucleotides: TGCAGCGTTGAACGGGGGTTTAAGCAGTACTTC. This chain connects TRBV29-1 to TRBJ2-5; weak D call: TRBD2 (6 bases). Germline loops: CDR1 SQVTM, CDR2 ANQGSEA. The CDR3 contains 11 residues. Trimming cost V 2 bases and J 11 bases, with 12 bases left between them.

The chain recombines TRBV6-6 with TRBJ2-2; D not certain. Germline assignment: CDR1 MNHNY and CDR2 SVGAGI (reference sequence). The CDR3 is 15 amino acids. V gave up 2 bases and J gave up 4 bases, with 11 bases separating them. Written as DNA, the CDR3 is TGTGCCAGCAGTTACGGCAGCCCATCCACCGGGGAGCTGTTTTTT. Translating gives CASSYGSPSTGELFF.

This clonotype occurred many times. The DNA of the CDR3 is TGTGCCAGCAGCTCCTCGACAGGGGGTTGGGGAGTGAGAAACAATGAGCAGTTCTTC. It is translated as CASSSSTGGWGVRNNEQFF. V and J are TRBV9 and TRBJ2-1; TRBD1 aligns across 9 bases. Germline assignment: CDR1 SGDLS and CDR2 YYNGEE. The CDR3 is made up of 19 amino acids. Trimming cost V 4 bases and J 5 bases; bases outside gene matches: 19.

A few counts support this clonotype. The chain couples TRBV12-3 or TRBV12-4 to TRBJ1-2; perhaps TRBD1 as D (5 bases). The V gene lost 3 bases and the J gene lost 3 bases, with 14 bases spanning the gap. The CDR3 consists of 15 residues. This chain's CDR3 is CASSFRGAVDYGYTF. DNA of the CDR3: TGTGCCAGCAGTTTTCGCGGGGCGGTGGACTATGGCTACACCTTC.